One sample yielded the 20 T cell receptor beta chains listed below, sequenced in a study of cytomegalovirus exposure and HLA in healthy donors. In the PCR, 60 Vbeta and 13 Jbeta primers were used. Assay used: immunoSEQ multiplex PCR; TCRdb lists only in-frame clones, some missing. The data contain about 120,000 clones, roughly four fifths of them singletons. The material sequenced was PBMCs. These receptors all stem from a man between 40 and 49 years old in good health and CMV-seronegative.

The gene calls are TRBV19 and TRBJ2-7, with a tentative D call TRBD2 (5 bases). Germline-derived CDR1 and CDR2 are LNHDA and SQIVND (reference sequence). The CDR3 is made up of 14 amino acids. The ends were cut back, 3 bases at V and 1 base at J, with 10 bases in the middle. The CDR3 loop is CASSILGSSYEQYF. CDR3 nucleotides: TGTGCCAGTAGTATTTTAGGGAGTTCCTACGAGCAGTACTTC.

Turning to this clone: One end of the junction varies from germline; a read error may be responsible. Here the CDR3 reads CASIVEQILTGELFF. CDR3 nucleotide sequence: TGTGCCAGCATCGTAGAACAGATACTGACCGGGGAGCTGTTTTTT. V gene TRBV9 combines with J gene TRBJ2-2, with D unclear. Germline CDR1 reads SGDLS; CDR2 reads YYNGEE. The CDR3 has 15 residues.

This clone was seen a few times. The V gene is TRBV28, the J gene TRBJ2-7, with D tentatively TRBD2 (6 bases). The CDR3 has 16 amino acids. Deletions cut 7 bases from V and 7 bases from J, with 26 bases between. Looked up from germline, CDR1 is MDHEN and CDR2 is SYDVKM. CDR3 sequence reads: CASTPAGRPLAAEQYF. In DNA form, the CDR3 reads TGTGCCAGCACCCCGGCGGGCAGGCCGTTAGCGGCGGAGCAGTACTTC.

This chain joins TRBV7-2 and TRBJ1-2, with D perhaps TRBD1 (5 bases). V lost 5 bases to trimming and J lost 5 bases, with 9 bases between them. Germline CDR1 is SGHTA and CDR2 is FQGNSA. The CDR3 sequence is 12 residues long. In DNA, the CDR3 is TGTGCCAGCAGCCCTGGGACTTATGGCTACACCTTC. Its translation: CASSPGTYGYTF.

Notes on this clone: Compared with germline, one end of the junction differs, possibly owing to a read error. The gene calls are TRBV9 and TRBJ2-1, with 12 nucleotides matching TRBD2. Germline V CDR1 and CDR2: SGDLS, YYNGEE. This CDR3 region has 15 residues. CDR3 sequence (DNA): TGTGCCAACAGCGTGACTAGCGGGAGCTACAATGAGCAGTTCTTC. Residues: CANSVTSGSYNEQFF.

This clone was found a few times. V and J are TRBV6-6 and TRBJ1-1; 7 nucleotides align to TRBD1. With 7 bases clipped from V and 5 bases from J, the junction kept 7 bases outside the gene matches. The CDR3 length is 13 residues. Germline CDR1 MNHNY, CDR2 SVGAGI (reference sequence). This CDR3 reads CASNDRVETEAFF. The CDR3, as DNA: TGTGCCAGCAACGACAGGGTCGAAACTGAAGCTTTCTTT.

The gene calls are TRBV2 and TRBJ2-2; D is perhaps TRBD2 (6 bases). V lost 5 bases and J 4 bases, leaving 14 bases between the germline ends. The CDR3 loop spans 15 amino acids. CDR1 is SNHLY and CDR2 is FYNNEI in the germline V gene. CDR3 amino acids: CASSPDMGGTGELFF. CDR3 in DNA: TGTGCCAGCAGTCCGGACATGGGGGGCACCGGGGAGCTGTTTTTT.

Written as DNA, the CDR3 is TGCGCCAGCAGTTTAACAGGGGGAAATACCTACGAGCAGTACTTC. Its protein is CASSLTGGNTYEQYF. This chain connects TRBV5-1 to TRBJ2-7; 8 bases align to TRBD1. CDR3 length: 15 amino acids. Per germline, CDR1 SGHRS and CDR2 YFSETQ. The junction had 9 bases not matched to a gene; V was cut back by 5 bases and J by 2 bases.

The rearrangement links TRBV7-2 to TRBJ1-2; 11 positions match TRBD1. The germline gives CDR1 SGHTA, CDR2 FQGNSA. Unmatched junction bases numbered 8, after V lost 1 base and J lost 7 bases. This CDR3 is built from 16 residues. As DNA, the CDR3 is TGTGCCAGCAGCTTAGTCCGGGACAGGGGGTTTGGTGGCTACACCTTC. Amino acids: CASSLVRDRGFGGYTF.

V and J are TRBV7-9 and TRBJ1-1, with D unresolved. This CDR3 has 12 amino acids. Trimming stripped 5 bases from V and 1 base from J, with 5 bases between. Germline lookup yields CDR1 SEHNR and CDR2 FQNEAQ (reference sequence). CDR3 amino acids: CASSARNTEAFF. The CDR3 nucleotides read TGTGCCAGCAGCGCGAGGAACACTGAAGCTTTCTTT.

The gene calls are TRBV27 and TRBJ1-4, with D unclear. With 0 bases removed from V and 6 bases from J, the gap between germline ends came to 8 bases. Germline values: CDR1 MNHEY, CDR2 SMNVEV (reference sequence). The CDR3 contains 14 residues. The DNA for the CDR3 is TGTGCCAGCAGTTTATCGTGGCTGGATGAAAAACTGTTTTTT. This gives the protein CASSLSWLDEKLFF.

This clone is a singleton in its sample. V gene TRBV10-3 combines with J gene TRBJ1-2; D remains unclear. The CDR3 is made up of 15 amino acids. Trimming removed 2 bases from V and 5 bases from J, with 15 bases in between. CDR1 and CDR2 from the germline V gene are ENHRY and SYGVKD. The CDR3 reads CAISEGTGGPYGYTF. The CDR3 bases are TGTGCCATCAGTGAGGGCACTGGAGGACCGTATGGCTACACCTTC.

The chain is built from TRBV18 and TRBJ1-6; no firm D call. Deletions cut 6 bases from V and 9 bases from J, with 9 bases between. This CDR3 has 12 residues. Germline V lookup: CDR1 KGHSH, CDR2 LQKENI. This CDR3 reads CASSTYGSPLHF. In nucleotides, the CDR3 is TGTGCCAGCTCCACCTACGGTTCACCCCTCCACTTT.

The chain links TRBV9 to TRBJ2-2; no firm D call. The V gene's germline CDR1 is SGDLS and CDR2 YYNGEE. V lost 4 bases, J lost 5 bases, and 15 bases lay in between. The CDR3 runs to 15 residues. CDR3 protein: CASSPEIAGTGELFF. The CDR3 DNA follows: TGTGCCAGCAGCCCCGAGATAGCTGGTACCGGGGAGCTGTTTTTT.

The chain uses TRBV13 and TRBJ2-7; D possibly corresponds to TRBD2 (6 bases). Germline CDR1 and CDR2: PRHDT and FYEKMQ (reference sequence). The CDR3 contains 13 residues. V was cut by 5 bases and J by 3 bases, with 11 bases left in between. CDR3 DNA: TGTGCCAGCAGCCACAAAGCGGGCTACGAGCAGTACTTC. Its protein product is CASSHKAGYEQYF.

The genes are TRBV7-2 and TRBJ2-2, with 9 bases identical to TRBD1. Germline CDR1 is SGHTA and CDR2 is FQGNSA. The CDR3 runs 15 residues. The ends lost 5 bases at V and 3 bases at J; junction bases unmatched: 4. In nucleotides, the CDR3 is TGTGCCAGCAGCAAGGACAGGGGCGACACCGGGGAGCTGTTTTTT. Translation gives CASSKDRGDTGELFF.

The rearrangement uses TRBV5-1 and TRBJ1-6, with D perhaps TRBD1 (6 bases). Trimming removed 0 bases at V and 5 bases at J, with 18 bases between. The CDR3 has 18 residues. Germline CDR1 is SGHRS and CDR2 is YFSETQ. In DNA, the CDR3 is TGCGCCAGCAGCTTGGCGTCGGGGCGGGGGGCCAATAATTCACCCCTCCACTTT. This gives the protein CASSLASGRGANNSPLHF.

The chain combines TRBV7-2 with TRBJ1-1; TRBD1 might be the D (5 bases). The V end was cut by 2 bases, the J end by 4 bases, with 11 bases between. Germline CDR1 reads SGHTA; CDR2 reads FQGNSA. This CDR3 spans 14 amino acids. The chain's CDR3 is CASSLQGFGTEAFF. The DNA of the CDR3 is TGTGCCAGCAGCTTACAGGGCTTTGGCACTGAAGCTTTCTTT.

The rearrangement links TRBV6-5 to TRBJ2-7; 10 bases agree with TRBD1. Unmatched junction bases numbered 6, after V lost 4 bases and J lost 3 bases. In germline, CDR1 is MNHEY, CDR2 SVGAGI. The CDR3 spans 15 residues. CDR3 nucleotides: TGTGCCAGCAGTTTTTCCGGGACAGGGGTCTACGAGCAGTACTTC. It codes for CASSFSGTGVYEQYF.

This sequence joins TRBV6-1 and TRBJ2-7; a weak D match, TRBD2 (5 bases). Trimming shortened V by 6 bases and J by 4 bases, and 7 bases separated the two germline ends. This CDR3 comprises 11 residues. CDR1 and CDR2 from the germline V gene are MNHNS and SASEGT. The CDR3 DNA reads TGTGCCAGCAGGAGGGAGTACGAGCAGTACTTC. The encoded protein is CASRREYEQYF.